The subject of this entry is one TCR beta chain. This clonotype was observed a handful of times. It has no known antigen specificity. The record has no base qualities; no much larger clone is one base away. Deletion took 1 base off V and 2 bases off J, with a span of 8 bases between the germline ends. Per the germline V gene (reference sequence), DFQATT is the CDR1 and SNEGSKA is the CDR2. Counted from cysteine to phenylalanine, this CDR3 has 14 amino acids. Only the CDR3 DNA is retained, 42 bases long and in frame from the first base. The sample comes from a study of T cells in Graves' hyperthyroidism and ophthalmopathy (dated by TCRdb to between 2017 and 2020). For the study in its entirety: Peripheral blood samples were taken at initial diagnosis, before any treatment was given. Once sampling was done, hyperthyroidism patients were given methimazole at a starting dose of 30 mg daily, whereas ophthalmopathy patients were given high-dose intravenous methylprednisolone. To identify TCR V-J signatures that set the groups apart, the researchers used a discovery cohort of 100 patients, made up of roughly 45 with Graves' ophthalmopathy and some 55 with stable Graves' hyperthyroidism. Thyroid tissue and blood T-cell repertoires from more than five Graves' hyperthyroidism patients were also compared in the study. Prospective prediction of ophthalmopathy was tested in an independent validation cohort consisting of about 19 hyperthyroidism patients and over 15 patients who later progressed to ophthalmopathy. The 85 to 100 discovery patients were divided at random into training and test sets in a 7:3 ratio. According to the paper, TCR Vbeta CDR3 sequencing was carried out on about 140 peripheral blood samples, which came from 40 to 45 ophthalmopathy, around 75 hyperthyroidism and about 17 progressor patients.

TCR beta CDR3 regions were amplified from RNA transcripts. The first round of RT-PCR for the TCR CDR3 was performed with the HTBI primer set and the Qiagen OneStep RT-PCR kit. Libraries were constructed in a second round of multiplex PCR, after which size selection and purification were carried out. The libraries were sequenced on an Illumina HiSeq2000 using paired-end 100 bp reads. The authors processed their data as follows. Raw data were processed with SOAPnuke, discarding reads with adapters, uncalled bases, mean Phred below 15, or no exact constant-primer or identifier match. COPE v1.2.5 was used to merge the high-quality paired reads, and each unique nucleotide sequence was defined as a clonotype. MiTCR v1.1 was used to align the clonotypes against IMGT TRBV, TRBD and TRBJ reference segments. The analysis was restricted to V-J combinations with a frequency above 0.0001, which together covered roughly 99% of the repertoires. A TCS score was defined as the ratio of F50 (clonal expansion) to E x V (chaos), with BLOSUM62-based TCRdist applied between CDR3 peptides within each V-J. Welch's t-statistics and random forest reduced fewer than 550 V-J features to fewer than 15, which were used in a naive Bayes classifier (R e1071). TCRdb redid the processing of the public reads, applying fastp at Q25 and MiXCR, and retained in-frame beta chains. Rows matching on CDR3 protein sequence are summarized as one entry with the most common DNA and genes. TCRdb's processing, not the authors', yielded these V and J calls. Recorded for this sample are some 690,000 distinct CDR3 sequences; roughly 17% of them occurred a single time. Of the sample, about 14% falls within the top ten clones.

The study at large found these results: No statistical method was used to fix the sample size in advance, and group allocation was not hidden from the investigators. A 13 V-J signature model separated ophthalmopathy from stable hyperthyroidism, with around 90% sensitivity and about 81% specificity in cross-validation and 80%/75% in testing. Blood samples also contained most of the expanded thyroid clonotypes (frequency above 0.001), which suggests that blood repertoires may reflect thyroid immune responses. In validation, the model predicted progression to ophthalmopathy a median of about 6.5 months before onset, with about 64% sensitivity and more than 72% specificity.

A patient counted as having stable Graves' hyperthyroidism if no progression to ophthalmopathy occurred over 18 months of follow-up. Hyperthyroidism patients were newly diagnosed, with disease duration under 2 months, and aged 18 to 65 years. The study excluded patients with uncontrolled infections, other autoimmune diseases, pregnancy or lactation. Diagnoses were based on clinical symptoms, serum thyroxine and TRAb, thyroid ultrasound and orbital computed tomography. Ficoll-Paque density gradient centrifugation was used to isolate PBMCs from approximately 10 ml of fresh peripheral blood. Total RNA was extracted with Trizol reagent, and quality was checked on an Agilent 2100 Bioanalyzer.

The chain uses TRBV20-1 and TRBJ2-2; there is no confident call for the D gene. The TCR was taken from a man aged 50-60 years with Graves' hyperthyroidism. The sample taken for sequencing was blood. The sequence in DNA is TGCAGTGCTAGAGTCGCCAGTAACACCGGGGAGCTGTTTTTT. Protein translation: CSARVASNTGELFF.